This T cell receptor beta chain was captured in a study of shared clonotypes between healthy human individuals. In the sorted-subset replicate PCRs, around 200 ng DNA, some 30,000 T cell genomes, was used. TCRdb's copy holds only in-frame clones and misses some; the assay was immunoSEQ multiplex PCR. The sample lists fewer than 3 million clones; 85% to 95% were seen once. Worth noting for this clone: What it binds is not known.

Broader study findings: Sampling covered blood only; tissue repertoires likely differ. Several donors showed sharing of approximately 5% of naive CD4 clonotypes. Clonotypes shared by all four sorted-subset donors had higher generation probabilities than non-shared clonotypes.

The germline CDR1 and CDR2 sequences are SGHRS and YFSETQ. This CDR3 has 17 amino acids. Trimming cost V 1 base and J 2 bases; bases outside gene matches: 7. This receptor was obtained from a man between 18 and 35 years old in good health. Some clones in this sample may be carry-over from other donors' samples. Sequenced: naive CD4+ T cells from PBMCs. The sample's subset: CD45RA+ positively selected. The chain employs TRBV5-1 and TRBJ2-3, with TRBD2 matching over 10 bases. CDR3 sequence reads: CASSLIPTSGDTDTQYF. The CDR3 DNA sequence: TGCGCCAGCAGCTTGATCCCCACTAGCGGGGACACAGATACGCAGTATTTT.